Each of the 8 T cell receptor beta chains below was sequenced from the same sample in a study of a mutant IDH1 vaccine in newly diagnosed glioma. Antigens for these TCRs are unknown. Described time point: week 11, during vaccination. The investigators gave 300 ug of mutant IDH1 20-mer peptide in each vaccine dose, together with topical imiquimod. Sequenced by immunoSEQ multiplex PCR; TCRdb stores in-frame clones only, minus some. The sample includes 100,000 to 150,000 clones, roughly 75% seen only once; the top ten take 5.5%. The specimen was PBMCs, collected from a glioma patient whose treatment included an IDH1 peptide vaccine. These receptors were collected from a man aged 40-49 years with glioma.

The V and J genes are TRBV7-9 and TRBJ2-5, with 10 bases identical to TRBD1. Germline CDR1 reads SEHNR; CDR2 reads FQNEAQ (reference sequence). Trimming removed 5 bases from V and 7 bases from J; junction bases left unmatched: 7. This CDR3 region has 14 residues. The CDR3: CASSQGQGIGTQYF. The CDR3, as DNA: TGTGCCAGCAGCCAGGGACAGGGGATAGGGACCCAGTACTTC.

The gene calls are TRBV7-2 and TRBJ2-3; the D gene is possibly TRBD2 (5 bases). The CDR3 has 18 residues. Trimming left V 5 bases short and J 4 bases short, with 25 bases between. Per germline, CDR1 SGHTA and CDR2 FQGNSA. The CDR3 protein is CASSLSRLRLPRADTQYF. CDR3 DNA: TGTGCCAGCAGCCTCTCGCGTCTGCGACTACCCCGCGCAGATACGCAGTATTTT.

The chain is built from TRBV2 and TRBJ2-4; possibly TRBD1 for D (5 bases). Looked up from germline, CDR1 is SNHLY and CDR2 is FYNNEI. V shed 8 bases and J shed 0 bases, with 11 bases lying between them. The CDR3 has 14 residues. The chain's CDR3 is CASGKQVAKNIQYF. The CDR3 DNA is TGTGCCAGCGGCAAACAGGTAGCCAAAAACATTCAGTACTTC.

The table lists this clone with a few counts. The chain combines TRBV7-2 with TRBJ2-1; D remains ambiguous. Germline CDR1 and CDR2: SGHTA and FQGNSA. CDR3 length: 13 residues. V was clipped by 5 bases and J by 0 bases, with 5 bases between them. The CDR3 DNA reads as TGTGCCAGCAGCCCTTACTCCTACAATGAGCAGTTCTTC. Its protein is CASSPYSYNEQFF. Drawing the rest from reference TRBV7-2 and TRBJ2-1, the complete variable domain is GAGVSQSPSNKVTEKGKDVELRCDPISGHTALYWYRQSLGQGLEFLIYFQGNSAPDKSGLPSDRFSAERTGGSVSTLTIQRTQQEDSAVYLCASSPYSYNEQFFGPGTRLTVL.

The chain joins TRBV11-2 to TRBJ2-2; D is tentatively TRBD1 or TRBD2 (5 bases each). CDR1 is SGHAT, CDR2 FQNNGV, per germline. This CDR3 region has 16 residues. Trimming cost V 6 bases and J 0 bases, with 14 bases left between them. In DNA form, the CDR3 reads TGTGCCAGCAGGGCCACCGGGACCACGAACACCGGGGAGCTGTTTTTT. It encodes CASRATGTTNTGELFF.

This sequence joins TRBV19 and TRBJ1-3; D gene uncertain. V lost 4 bases and J 0 bases, leaving 7 bases between the germline ends. The CDR3 loop spans 14 amino acids. In germline, CDR1 is LNHDA, CDR2 SQIVND (reference sequence). The CDR3 DNA reads as TGTGCCAGTAGTACCTCCCCCTCTGGAAACACCATATATTTT. Protein product: CASSTSPSGNTIYF.

The chain links TRBV29-1 to TRBJ1-4, with unresolved D. The germline V and J ends were trimmed by 8 bases and 4 bases, with 8 bases remaining between them. The CDR3 totals 11 residues. Germline V gives CDR1 SQVTM, CDR2 ANQGSEA. This CDR3 is CSIGRNEKLFF. The CDR3 coding sequence is TGCAGCATAGGACGTAATGAAAAACTGTTTTTT.

This rearrangement joins TRBV6-6 to TRBJ1-5, with a tentative D call TRBD2 (6 bases). The DNA end lines up better with TRBJ2-3; the J call may be wrong. From germline, CDR1 is MNHNY and CDR2 SVGAGI (reference sequence). The CDR3 runs 14 residues. The CDR3 reads CASSLPGVSQPQYF. DNA for the CDR3: TGTGCCAGCAGTTTGCCGGGGGTCAGTCAGCCCCAGTATTTT.